This passage covers 3 T cell receptor beta chains from one sample sequenced in a study of shared clonotypes between healthy human individuals. Here immunoSEQ multiplex PCR was the method, and the copy in TCRdb shows in-frame clones only, minus some. The sample lists about 490,000 clones, approximately 84% occurring once. Sequencing input: PBMCs. The receptors shown here come from a woman aged 40 to 50 in good health. Some clones in this sample may be carry-over from other donors' samples.

To note about this clone: Here the CDR3 omits its conserved ending phenylalanine or tryptophan, so a read error is the likely source. The CDR3 DNA reads TGTGCCTGCTCTCAACAGCAGAACACTGAAGCTTTCTCT. As protein: CACSQQQNTEAFS. The V call is TRBV18, the J call TRBJ1-1; D gene unclear. Germline assignment: CDR1 KGHSH and CDR2 LQKENI. The CDR3 spans 13 residues.

The chain is built from TRBV28 and TRBJ1-2; D perhaps matches TRBD1 (5 bases). The CDR3 has 16 residues. Trimming cost V 3 bases and J 7 bases, with 21 bases left between them. Germline CDR1 and CDR2: MDHEN and SYDVKM. The CDR3 sequence is CASSFRSDNLEGGYTF. CDR3 DNA: TGTGCCAGCAGTTTTCGGTCGGACAACCTCGAGGGTGGCTACACCTTC.

This clone was found once. The chain combines TRBV4-2 with TRBJ2-1; 11 bases are a match to TRBD2. This CDR3 region has 16 residues. From germline, CDR1 is LGHNA and CDR2 YNFKEQ. Trimming took 0 bases from V and 5 from J; bases not matched to a gene: 3. CDR3 in amino acids: CASSQEGTSGDNEQFF. For the CDR3, the DNA is TGTGCCAGCAGCCAAGAAGGGACTAGCGGTGACAATGAGCAGTTCTTC.